One sample yielded the 14 T cell receptor beta chains listed below, sequenced in a study of response to subunit inactivated influenza vaccine. TCRdb processed the RT-PCR reads anew with MiXCR; each CDR3 protein has one entry. The sample contains approximately 700,000 distinct CDR3 sequences, about 15% of which appear only once. This sample comprised PBMCs from blood, obtained approximately 15 days before vaccination. The receptors were sampled from a man aged 50 to 60 who received an inactivated influenza vaccine.

Only a few counts were recorded for this clonotype. The V call is TRBV28, the J call TRBJ2-1; 7 nucleotides align to TRBD2. J was trimmed by 7 bases and V by 3 bases; bases with no gene match: 12. Germline CDR1 is MDHEN and CDR2 is SYDVKM. The CDR3 runs 16 residues. CDR3 DNA: TGTGCCAGCAGTTTTCTCGGCGGGAGAAAGGGAAATGAGCAGTTCTTC. Its protein product is CASSFLGGRKGNEQFF.

This clonotype was seen a few times. This rearrangement joins TRBV19 to TRBJ2-2; D is ambiguous. This CDR3 is built from 13 residues. The germline CDR1 and CDR2 sequences are LNHDA and SQIVND (reference sequence). V was shortened by 11 bases and J by 4 bases, with 14 bases between the two germline ends. The chain's CDR3 is CASAVGSTGELFF. DNA of the CDR3: TGTGCCTCGGCTGTGGGGTCCACCGGGGAGCTGTTTTTT.

The chain recombines TRBV15 with TRBJ2-1, with 7 bases matching TRBD1. Germline values: CDR1 LNHNV, CDR2 YYDKDF (reference sequence). J was trimmed by 5 bases and V by 6 bases; bases with no gene match: 7. The CDR3 runs to 14 residues. The CDR3 region has the DNA TGTGCCACCAGTTTGACAGGGCCCCACAATGAGCAGTTCTTC. Amino acids: CATSLTGPHNEQFF.

On this clonotype: A much larger clone differs from this one at a single base, so this may be a read error. J is TRBJ2-3 and V is TRBV20-1, with D perhaps assigned TRBD1 or TRBD2 (5 bases each). Germline V gene sequence: CDR1 DFQATT, CDR2 SNEGSKA (reference sequence). Trimming shortened V by 5 bases and J by 3 bases, and 27 bases separated the two germline ends. This CDR3 is 18 amino acids long. The CDR3 DNA follows: TGCAGTGCTGTAAGAGTTAGGTTTGAGGGAGAGGGGACAGATACGCAGTATTTT. Translating gives CSAVRVRFEGEGTDTQYF.

This chain joins TRBV28 and TRBJ1-6, with a tentative D call TRBD1 (6 bases). The germline V and J ends were trimmed by 8 bases and 7 bases, with 15 bases remaining between them. Germline V gene sequence: CDR1 MDHEN, CDR2 SYDVKM. The CDR3 runs to 14 residues. CDR3 residues: CASGQTYTNSPLHF. The CDR3 region has the DNA TGTGCCAGCGGACAGACCTATACAAATTCACCCCTCCACTTT.

In its sample, this clonotype was seen many times. CDR3 region: CSGRDSYNEQFF. CDR3 DNA sequence: TGCAGCGGCCGGGACTCGTACAATGAGCAGTTCTTC. The V gene is TRBV29-1, the J gene TRBJ2-1; a possible D gene is TRBD2 (6 bases). Germline V gene sequence: CDR1 SQVTM, CDR2 ANQGSEA. With 7 bases removed from V and 4 bases from J, the gap between germline ends came to 11 bases. The CDR3 runs 12 residues.

The chain uses TRBV6-2 or TRBV6-3 and TRBJ2-5; D is perhaps TRBD1 (6 bases). Germline V gene sequence: CDR1 MNHEY, CDR2 SVGEGT. The V end was cut by 3 bases, the J end by 1 base, with 15 bases between. The CDR3 covers 16 residues. The DNA of the CDR3 is TGTGCCAGCAGTTATAAGCTCGGACAGACCCAAGAGACCCAGTACTTC. Translation: CASSYKLGQTQETQYF.

This clonotype came up a few times. The chain uses TRBV7-2 and TRBJ2-7, with 7 bases matching TRBD1. CDR3 length: 14 residues. V shed 6 bases, J shed 1 base, and the junction held 6 bases outside the gene matches. From germline, CDR1 is SGHTA and CDR2 FQGNSA. Here the CDR3 DNA reads TGTGCCAGCAGGCGGACAGGCCAATCCTACGAGCAGTACTTC. Translated, it gives CASRRTGQSYEQYF.

The chain is built from TRBV2 and TRBJ2-6; D is perhaps TRBD2 (6 bases). The CDR3 loop spans 15 amino acids. Germline V gene data show CDR1 as SNHLY and CDR2 as FYNNEI. Trimming pared 4 bases from V and 3 bases from J, leaving 10 bases between. In DNA, the CDR3 is TGTGCCAGCAGTGCCGCGGGGAGTGGGGCCAACGTCCTGACTTTC. Its translation: CASSAAGSGANVLTF.

Comments on this clonotype: A junction boundary mismatches the germline segment, possibly from a read error. This sequence joins TRBV20-1 and TRBJ2-1; D might be TRBD1 (5 bases). Germline CDR1 reads DFQATT; CDR2 reads SNEGSKA (reference sequence). This CDR3 region has 20 residues. Here the CDR3 reads CCAREILGSSGGAVDNEQFF. As DNA, the CDR3 is TGCTGTGCTAGAGAGATCCTGGGAAGCTCGGGTGGGGCTGTCGACAATGAGCAGTTCTTC.

This clonotype was detected a few times. V is TRBV5-1 and J is TRBJ1-4, with D possibly matching TRBD1 (5 bases). V gave up 1 base and J gave up 12 bases, with 13 bases separating them. The CDR3 sequence is 13 residues long. CDR1 is SGHRS and CDR2 is YFSETQ in the germline V gene. The CDR3 spells CASSLPGSVELFF. The CDR3, as DNA: TGCGCCAGCAGCTTGCCAGGGTCGGTAGAACTGTTTTTT.

This clonotype was detected a few times. The gene calls are TRBV20-1 and TRBJ1-2; D is ambiguous. This CDR3 spans 15 amino acids. V gave up 3 bases and J gave up 0 bases, with 14 bases separating them. Germline CDR1 is DFQATT and CDR2 is SNEGSKA (reference sequence). The CDR3 coding sequence is TGCAGTGCTAGGAGGACTGCGGATTCTAACTATGGCTACACCTTC. This codes for CSARRTADSNYGYTF.

This clonotype has a handful of counts. This sequence joins TRBV12-3 or TRBV12-4 and TRBJ2-1, with 13 bases lining up with TRBD2. CDR3 length equals 17 residues. V trimming: 4 bases; J trimming: 7 bases; junction bases outside the gene matches: 10. This CDR3 is CASSSHSGLAGVNEQFF. The CDR3 DNA follows: TGTGCCAGCAGTTCCCACTCCGGACTAGCGGGGGTTAATGAGCAGTTCTTC.

This chain connects TRBV20-1 to TRBJ2-3; D is possibly TRBD2 (6 bases). This CDR3 region has 13 residues. Germline assignment: CDR1 DFQATT and CDR2 SNEGSKA (reference sequence). Trimming took 3 bases from V and 0 from J, leaving 7 bases between them. The CDR3 DNA is TGCAGTGCTAGCCGGGAGAGCACAGATACGCAGTATTTT. As protein: CSASRESTDTQYF.